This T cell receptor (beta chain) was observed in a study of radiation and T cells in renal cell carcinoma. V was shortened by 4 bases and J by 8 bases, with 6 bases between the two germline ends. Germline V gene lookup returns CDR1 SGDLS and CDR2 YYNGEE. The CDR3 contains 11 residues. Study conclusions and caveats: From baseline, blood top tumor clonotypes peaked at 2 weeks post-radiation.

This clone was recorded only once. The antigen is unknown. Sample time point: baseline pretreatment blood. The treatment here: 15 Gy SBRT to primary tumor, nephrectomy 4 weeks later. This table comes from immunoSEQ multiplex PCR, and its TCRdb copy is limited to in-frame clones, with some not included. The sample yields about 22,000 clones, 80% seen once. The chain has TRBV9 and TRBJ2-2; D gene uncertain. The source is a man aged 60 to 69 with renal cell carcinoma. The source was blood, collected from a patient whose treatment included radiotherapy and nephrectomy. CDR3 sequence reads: CASSLLGELFF. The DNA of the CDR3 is TGTGCCAGCAGCCTCCTGGGGGAGCTGTTTTTT.